The entry below gives a single TCR beta chain sequence along with its context. Its antigen remains undetermined. No base-level quality is on record; no much larger clone is a single base apart. The data stem from a study of T cell repertoires in cytomegalovirus infection (dated by TCRdb to about 2019). Background on the whole study: The peptide stimulations were aimed at well-studied HLA-B-restricted epitopes as well as recently identified HLA-C-restricted CMV epitopes, whose presentation resists viral immunomodulation. Because public TCR beta signatures pointed to carriage of CMV infection together with the matching HLA type, the HLA type of each donor mattered for the analysis.

The sequencing machine was an Illumina HiSeq 1500. Using fastp at Q25 and MiXCR, TCRdb reprocessed the public reads and kept productive beta chains. CDR3 protein sequences are deduplicated, and each keeps its most common genes and DNA. The sample table lists 20,000 to 25,000 distinct CDR3 sequences, about 42% of them with a count of one. Clones ranked in the top ten supply about 94% of the sample. Overall study results and their limits: Cumulative frequency of public TCR beta family members discriminated carriers of CMV infection plus the relevant HLA type in this cohort and an independent roughly 320-donor cohort. In the ex vivo response, HLA-C-restricted CMV-specific TCR beta clonotypes were dominant, and in two of eight donors the single most frequent clonotype came from this HLA-C-restricted group.

The intended sense of this specimen's treatment or condition label: in vitro stimulation with specific CMV peptide epitopes to enrich CMV-specific T cells. V is pruned by 2 bases and J by 7 bases, leaving 9 bases of the junction without a gene match. The CDR3 contains 16 residues, cysteine and phenylalanine counted. Only the CDR3 part of the read is kept: 48 bases, read in frame from the first base. CDR1 and CDR2 are read off the germline V gene as SGHTA and FQGNSA. Material: CD8+ T cells from cultured PBMCs, obtained from culture after CMV antigen stimulation. The receptor was isolated from a human donor in good health (CMV status not recorded). Some clones in this sample may be carry-over from other donors' samples. This sequence uses TRBV7-2 and TRBJ2-7; TRBD2 fits 12 bases in the junction. CDR3 loop: CASSLLLAGGVGEQYF. The nucleotides are TGTGCCAGCAGCTTACTCCTAGCGGGGGGGGTGGGGGAGCAGTACTTC.